This entry describes one TCR beta chain. The sample is drawn from a study of blood T cell repertoires in COVID-19. Turning to the study itself: The samples span acute and convalescent COVID-19 from the United States, Italy and Spain.

Per the authors' pipeline: Nucleated cell number was recorded as an estimate derived from reference gene primer amplification. Libraries were prepared by immunoSEQ multiplex PCR; TCRdb keeps only in-frame clonotypes and omits some of them. From that table come the V and J calls and clone size; the DNA was used to work out D and trimming. The sample shows around 150,000 clones, roughly nine tenths of them seen only once. Trimming cost V 5 bases and J 5 bases, with 9 bases left between them. Germline V gene lookup returns CDR1 MNHNY and CDR2 SVGAGI (reference sequence). The length of the CDR3 is 12 residues.

The sequence came from a woman aged 55-75 years with active or convalescent COVID-19. The sample taken for sequencing was peripheral blood. The V and J genes are TRBV6-6 and TRBJ2-5, with unresolved D. The CDR3 protein is CASSSVAETQYF. Here the CDR3 DNA reads TGTGCCAGCAGTAGCGTCGCCGAGACCCAGTACTTC.